This entry concerns a single T cell receptor beta chain. The antigen this receptor binds is unknown. It has no much larger one-base neighbor in the sample; base qualities were not kept. From cysteine to phenylalanine, the CDR3 is 16 amino acids long. The kept DNA is CDR3 alone, 48 bases in frame from the first base. Reading the germline V gene gives CDR1 MGHRA and CDR2 YSYEKL. Cut back by 3 bases and 3 bases, the V and J ends lie 15 bases apart. Collaborating institutions collected whole blood in K2EDTA tubes following their own protocols. Collaborator samples were shipped for TCRbeta analysis as frozen whole blood, isolated PBMCs, or DNA extracted from either sample type. The data were taken from a study of blood T cell repertoires in COVID-19 (dated by TCRdb to 2018 to 2020). Regarding the research as a whole: Samples covering the acute and convalescent phases of COVID-19 were provided by collaborators in the United States, Italy and Spain. The prospective study material was composed of cDNA or gDNA derived from T cells, B-cell-depleted T cells, or PBMCs. The dataset comprised deeply sampled blood TCRbeta repertoires from subjects exposed to, actively infected with, or recovered from COVID-19. A freely available public database, intended as a resource for researchers studying the immune response to SARS-CoV-2, is where the repertoires were released. Samples were obtained from the ongoing ImmuneRACE study (first 160 participants) and from 1,200 or so subjects provided by 6 global collaborators. The sample metadata nearly always contained a de-identified subject ID, COVID-19 status, age in years and sex. Where available, HLA class I and class II types were obtained from metadata supplied by the sample provider rather than from assay-based typing.

The paper as a whole reports these results and caveats: The amount of clinical and demographic metadata varied by source and participant and was provided uncurated.

TCRbeta CDR3 regions were amplified from genomic DNA by means of the immunoSEQ Assay, a bias-controlled multiplex PCR. The authors' analysis ran thus. The number of nucleated cells in each sample was estimated from the amplification of reference gene primers within the assay. To quantify the absolute abundance of each unique TCRbeta CDR3 rearrangement, sequence reads were collapsed and filtered. For each sample, productive Simpson clonality was calculated as the square root of Simpson's diversity index over productive rearrangements. TCRdb retrieved this table from immuneACCESS and kept in-frame rearrangements only. Not all clones are present; in checked studies, unresolved V genes account for under half, and no reason is known for the remainder. Clone size and V and J calls were adopted from that table, with D and trimming inferred from the DNA. This sample gives around 36,000 clones in total; around 83% of them show up just once. 3.5% to 4.5% of the sample is held by the ten biggest clonotypes.

The TCR sequence derives from a man aged 60 to 75 with acute or convalescent COVID-19. This receptor chain uses TRBV4-1 and TRBJ1-3, and TRBD1 may be the D gene, going by 6 matching bases. Sequencing input: peripheral blood. The nucleotide sequence reads as follows: TGCGCCAGCAGCCACCTCTTAACAGGGATTGGAAACACCATATATTTT. It is translated as CASSHLLTGIGNTIYF.